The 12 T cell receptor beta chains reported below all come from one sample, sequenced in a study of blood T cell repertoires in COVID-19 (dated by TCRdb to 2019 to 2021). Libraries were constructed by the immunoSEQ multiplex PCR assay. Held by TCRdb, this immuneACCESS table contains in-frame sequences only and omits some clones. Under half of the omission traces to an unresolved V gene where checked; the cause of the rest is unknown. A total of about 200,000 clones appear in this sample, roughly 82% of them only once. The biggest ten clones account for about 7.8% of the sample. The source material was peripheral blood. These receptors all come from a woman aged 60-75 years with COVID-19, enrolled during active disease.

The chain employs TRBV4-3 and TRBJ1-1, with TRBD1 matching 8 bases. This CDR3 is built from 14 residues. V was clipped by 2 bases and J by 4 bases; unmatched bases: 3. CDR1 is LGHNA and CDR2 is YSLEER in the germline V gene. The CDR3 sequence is CASSQTGQGTEAFF. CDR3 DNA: TGCGCCAGCAGCCAAACCGGACAGGGCACTGAAGCTTTCTTT.

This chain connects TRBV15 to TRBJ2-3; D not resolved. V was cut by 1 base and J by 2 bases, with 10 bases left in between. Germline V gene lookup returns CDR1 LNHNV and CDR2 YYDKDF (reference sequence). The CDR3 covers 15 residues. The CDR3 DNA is TGTGCCACCAGCAGAGTATACAGCTCCACAGATACGCAGTATTTT. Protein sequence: CATSRVYSSTDTQYF.

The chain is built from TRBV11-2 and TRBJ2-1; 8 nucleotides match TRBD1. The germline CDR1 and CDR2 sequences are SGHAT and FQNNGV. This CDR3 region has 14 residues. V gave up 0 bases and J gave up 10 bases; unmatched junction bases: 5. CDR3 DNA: TGTGCCAGCAGCTTAGAGACAGGGGCTTCGGAGCAGTTCTTC. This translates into CASSLETGASEQFF.

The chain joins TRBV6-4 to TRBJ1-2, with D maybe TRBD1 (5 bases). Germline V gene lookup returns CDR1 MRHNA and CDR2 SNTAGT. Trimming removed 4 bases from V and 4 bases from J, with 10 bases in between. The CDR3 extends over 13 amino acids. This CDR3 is CASSATGSYGYTF. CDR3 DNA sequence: TGTGCCAGCAGTGCCACAGGATCCTATGGCTACACCTTC.

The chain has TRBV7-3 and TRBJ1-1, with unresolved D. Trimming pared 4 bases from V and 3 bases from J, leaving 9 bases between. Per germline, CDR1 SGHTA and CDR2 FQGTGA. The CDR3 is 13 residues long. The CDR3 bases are TGTGCCAGCAGCTCCCCCCCATACACTGAAGCTTTCTTT. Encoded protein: CASSSPPYTEAFF.

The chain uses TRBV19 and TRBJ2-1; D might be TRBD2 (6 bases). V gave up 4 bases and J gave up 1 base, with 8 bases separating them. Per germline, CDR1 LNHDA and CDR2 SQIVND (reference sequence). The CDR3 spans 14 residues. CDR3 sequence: CASSRSGSYNEQFF. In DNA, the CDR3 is TGTGCCAGTAGTAGAAGCGGGTCCTACAATGAGCAGTTCTTC.

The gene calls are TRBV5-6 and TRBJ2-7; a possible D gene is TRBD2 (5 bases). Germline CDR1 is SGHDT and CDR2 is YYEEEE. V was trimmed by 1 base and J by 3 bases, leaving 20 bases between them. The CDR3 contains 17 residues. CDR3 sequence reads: CASSLSGLSTDNYEQYF. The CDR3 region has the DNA TGTGCCAGCAGCTTGTCTGGACTTTCGACGGATAACTACGAGCAGTACTTC. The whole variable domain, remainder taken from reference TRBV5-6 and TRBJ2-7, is DAGVTQSPTHLIKTRGQQVTLRCSPKSGHDTVSWYQQALGQGPQFIFQYYEEEERQRGNFPDRFSGHQFPNYSSELNVNALLLGDSALYLCASSLSGLSTDNYEQYFGPGTRLTVT.

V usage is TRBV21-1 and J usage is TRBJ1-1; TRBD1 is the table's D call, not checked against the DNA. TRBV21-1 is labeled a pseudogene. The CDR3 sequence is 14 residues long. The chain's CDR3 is CASSTRHLNTEAFF. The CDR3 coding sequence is TGTGCCAGCAGCACCCGACACCTGAACACTGAAGCTTTCTTT.

CDR3 nucleotides: TGTGCCAGCATCATTGTGTGGACTAGCGACACCGGGGAGCTGTTTTTT. It specifies CASIIVWTSDTGELFF. The chain employs TRBV6-9 and TRBJ2-2; 9 bases align to TRBD2. Germline CDR1 is MNHGY and CDR2 is SVAAGI. The V segment lost 7 bases and the J segment 3 bases; nucleotides outside the gene matches: 9. The CDR3 contains 16 residues.

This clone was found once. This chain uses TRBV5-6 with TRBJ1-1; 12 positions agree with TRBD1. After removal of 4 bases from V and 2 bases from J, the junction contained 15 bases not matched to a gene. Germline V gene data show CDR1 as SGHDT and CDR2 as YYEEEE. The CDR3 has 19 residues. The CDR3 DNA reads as TGTGCCAGCAGCGTACCACCTGGGACAGGGGGCCAGGGTAACACTGAAGCTTTCTTT. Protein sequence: CASSVPPGTGGQGNTEAFF. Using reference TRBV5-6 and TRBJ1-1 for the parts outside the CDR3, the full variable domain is DAGVTQSPTHLIKTRGQQVTLRCSPKSGHDTVSWYQQALGQGPQFIFQYYEEEERQRGNFPDRFSGHQFPNYSSELNVNALLLGDSALYLCASSVPPGTGGQGNTEAFFGQGTRLTVV.

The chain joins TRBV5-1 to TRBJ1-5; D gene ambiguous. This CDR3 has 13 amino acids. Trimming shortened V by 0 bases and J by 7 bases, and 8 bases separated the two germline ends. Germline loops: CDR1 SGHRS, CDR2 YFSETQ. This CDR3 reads CASSLDGWQPQHF. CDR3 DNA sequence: TGCGCCAGCAGCTTGGACGGTTGGCAGCCCCAGCATTTT.

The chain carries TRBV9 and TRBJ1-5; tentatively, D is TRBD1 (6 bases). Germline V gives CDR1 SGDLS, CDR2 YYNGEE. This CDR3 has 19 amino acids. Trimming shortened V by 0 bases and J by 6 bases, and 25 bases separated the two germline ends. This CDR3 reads CASSVELGGGDFVSQPQHF. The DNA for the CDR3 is TGTGCCAGCAGCGTAGAACTCGGGGGGGGCGACTTTGTTAGTCAGCCCCAGCATTTT.